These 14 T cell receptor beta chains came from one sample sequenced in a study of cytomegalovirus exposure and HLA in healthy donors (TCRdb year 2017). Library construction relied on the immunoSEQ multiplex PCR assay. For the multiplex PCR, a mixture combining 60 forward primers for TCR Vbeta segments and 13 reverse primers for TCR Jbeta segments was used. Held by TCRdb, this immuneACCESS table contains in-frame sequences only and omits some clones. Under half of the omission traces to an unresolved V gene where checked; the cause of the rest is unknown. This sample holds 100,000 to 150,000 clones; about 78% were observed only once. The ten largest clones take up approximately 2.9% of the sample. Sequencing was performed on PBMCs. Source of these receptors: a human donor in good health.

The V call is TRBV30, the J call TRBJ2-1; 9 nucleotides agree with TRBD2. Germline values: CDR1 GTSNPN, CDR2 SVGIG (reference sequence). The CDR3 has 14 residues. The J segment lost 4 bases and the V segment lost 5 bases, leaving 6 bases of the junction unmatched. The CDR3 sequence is CAWAGTSLYNEQFF. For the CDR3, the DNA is TGTGCCTGGGCCGGGACTAGCCTTTACAATGAGCAGTTCTTC.

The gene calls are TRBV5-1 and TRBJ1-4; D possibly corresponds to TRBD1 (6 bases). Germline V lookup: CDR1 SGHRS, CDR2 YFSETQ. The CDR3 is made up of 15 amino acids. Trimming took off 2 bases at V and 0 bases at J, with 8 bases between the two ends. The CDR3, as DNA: TGCGCCAGCAGCTTCAGGGGACCAACTAATGAAAAACTGTTTTTT. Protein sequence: CASSFRGPTNEKLFF. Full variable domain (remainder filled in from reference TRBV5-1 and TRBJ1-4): KAGVTQTPRYLIKTRGQQVTLSCSPISGHRSVSWYQQTPGQGLQFLFEYFSETQRNKGNFPGRFSGRQFSNSRSEMNVSTLELGDSALYLCASSFRGPTNEKLFFGSGTQLSVL.

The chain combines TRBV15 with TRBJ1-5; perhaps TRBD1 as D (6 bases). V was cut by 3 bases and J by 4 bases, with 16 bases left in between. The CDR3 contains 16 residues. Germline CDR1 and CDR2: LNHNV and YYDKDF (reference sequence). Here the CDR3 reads CATSRGGGVGNQPQHF. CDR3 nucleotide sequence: TGTGCCACCAGCAGGGGTGGGGGCGTAGGAAATCAGCCCCAGCATTTT.

Here the CDR3 DNA reads TGTGCCATCAGTGCTAGCGGGAGCTCCTACAATGAGCAGTTCTTC. Translated, it gives CAISASGSSYNEQFF. The V call is TRBV10-3, the J call TRBJ2-1, with 10 bases fitting TRBD2. CDR1 and CDR2 (germline): ENHRY, SYGVKD. Germline trimming cut 4 bases from V and 0 bases from J; bases unmatched to any gene: 0. The CDR3 is 15 amino acids.

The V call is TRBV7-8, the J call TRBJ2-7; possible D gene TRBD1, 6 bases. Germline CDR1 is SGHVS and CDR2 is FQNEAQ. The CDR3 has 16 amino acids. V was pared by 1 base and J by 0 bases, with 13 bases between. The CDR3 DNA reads TGTGCCAGCAGCTTAGTATCAGGGGCTTACTCCTACGAGCAGTACTTC. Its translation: CASSLVSGAYSYEQYF.

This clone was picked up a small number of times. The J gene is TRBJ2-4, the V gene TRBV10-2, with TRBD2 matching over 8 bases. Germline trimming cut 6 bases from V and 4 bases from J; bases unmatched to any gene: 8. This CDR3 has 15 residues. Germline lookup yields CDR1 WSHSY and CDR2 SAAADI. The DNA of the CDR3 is TGCGCCAGCAGACACGGGGGGGCCGCTAAAAACATTCAGTACTTC. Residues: CASRHGGAAKNIQYF.

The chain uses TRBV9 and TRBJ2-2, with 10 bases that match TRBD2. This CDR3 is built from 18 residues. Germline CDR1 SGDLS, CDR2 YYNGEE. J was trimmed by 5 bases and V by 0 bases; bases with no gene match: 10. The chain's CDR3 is CASSVEVLAGRGTGELFF. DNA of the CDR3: TGTGCCAGCAGCGTAGAGGTACTAGCGGGACGGGGAACCGGGGAGCTGTTTTTT. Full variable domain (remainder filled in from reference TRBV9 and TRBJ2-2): DSGVTQTPKHLITATGQRVTLRCSPRSGDLSVYWYQQSLDQGLQFLIQYYNGEERAKGNILERFSAQQFPDLHSELNLSSLELGDSALYFCASSVEVLAGRGTGELFFGEGSRLTVL.

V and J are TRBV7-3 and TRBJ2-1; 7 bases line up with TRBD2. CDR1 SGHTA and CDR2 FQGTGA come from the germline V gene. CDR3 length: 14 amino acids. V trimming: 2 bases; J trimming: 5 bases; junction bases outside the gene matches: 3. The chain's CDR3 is CASSLAGEDNEQFF. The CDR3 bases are TGTGCCAGCAGCTTAGCGGGAGAGGACAATGAGCAGTTCTTC.

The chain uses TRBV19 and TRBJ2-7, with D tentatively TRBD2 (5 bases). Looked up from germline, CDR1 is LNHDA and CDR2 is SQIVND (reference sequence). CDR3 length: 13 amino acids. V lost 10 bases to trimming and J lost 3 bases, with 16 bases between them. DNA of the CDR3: TGTGCCACTTCCCCCGGGGTAGGCTACGAGCAGTACTTC. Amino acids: CATSPGVGYEQYF.

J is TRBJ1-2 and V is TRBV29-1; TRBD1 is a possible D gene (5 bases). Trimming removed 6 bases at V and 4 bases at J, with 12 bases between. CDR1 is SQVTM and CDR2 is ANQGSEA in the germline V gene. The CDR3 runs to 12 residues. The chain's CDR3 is CSVRQSLYGYTF. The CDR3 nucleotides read TGCAGCGTGAGACAGAGCCTCTATGGCTACACCTTC.

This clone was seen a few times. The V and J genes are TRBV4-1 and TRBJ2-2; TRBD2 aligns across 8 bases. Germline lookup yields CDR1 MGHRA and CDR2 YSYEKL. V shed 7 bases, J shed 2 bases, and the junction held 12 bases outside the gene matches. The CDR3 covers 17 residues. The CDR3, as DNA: TGCGCCAGCAACGGAAGGTCGGGGGGGCCCAACACCGGGGAGCTGTTTTTT. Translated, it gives CASNGRSGGPNTGELFF.

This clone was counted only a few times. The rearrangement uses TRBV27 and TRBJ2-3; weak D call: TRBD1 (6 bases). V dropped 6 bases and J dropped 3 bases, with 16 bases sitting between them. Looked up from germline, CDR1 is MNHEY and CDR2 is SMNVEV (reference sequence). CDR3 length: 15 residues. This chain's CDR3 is CASRQQGTATDTQYF. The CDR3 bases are TGTGCCAGCAGGCAACAGGGAACCGCAACAGATACGCAGTATTTT.

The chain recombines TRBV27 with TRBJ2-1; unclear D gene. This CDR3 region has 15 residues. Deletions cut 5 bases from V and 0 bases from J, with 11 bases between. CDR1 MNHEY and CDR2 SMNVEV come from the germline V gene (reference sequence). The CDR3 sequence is CASSPVRSSYNEQFF. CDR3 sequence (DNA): TGTGCCAGCAGTCCGGTCCGGAGCTCCTACAATGAGCAGTTCTTC.

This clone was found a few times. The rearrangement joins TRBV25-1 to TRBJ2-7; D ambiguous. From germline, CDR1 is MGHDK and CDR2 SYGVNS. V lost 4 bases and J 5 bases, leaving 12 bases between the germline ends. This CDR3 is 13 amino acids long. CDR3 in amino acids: CASSAKTRHEQYF. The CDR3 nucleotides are TGTGCCAGCAGTGCTAAGACTCGCCACGAGCAGTACTTC.